Shown below are 5 T cell receptor beta chains from a single sample sequenced in a study of human T cells and chemical hapten exposure. TCRdb recomputed calls from the RACE reads with MiXCR, one row per CDR3 protein. The sample records about 160,000 distinct CDR3 sequences, 28% being singletons. Time point given: patch test 3, about 24 weeks after DPC sensitization. Treatment here: therapeutic diphenylcyclopropenone sensitization with weekly scalp DPC. The sample here was whole blood, taken in connection with sensitization to the hapten diphenylcyclopropenone (DPC). Receptors were obtained from a woman between 18 and 29 years old with alopecia areata. Some clones in this sample may be carry-over from other donors' samples.

This clonotype has a handful of counts. The chain combines TRBV6-5 with TRBJ2-1, with 11 bases lining up with TRBD1. Per the germline V gene, CDR1 is MNHEY and CDR2 is SVGAGI. The CDR3 length is 14 residues. J was trimmed by 10 bases and V by 6 bases; bases with no gene match: 8. The CDR3 DNA is TGTGCCAGCAGGACCGGGACAGGGGGAAACGAGCAGTTCTTC. This sequence encodes CASRTGTGGNEQFF.

V and J are TRBV5-1 and TRBJ1-6; 7 nucleotides align to TRBD1. The germline CDR1 and CDR2 sequences are SGHRS and YFSETQ. The V and J ends lost 4 bases and 7 bases, in that order; junction bases with no gene match: 5. The CDR3 consists of 14 residues. The CDR3 nucleotides read TGCGCCAGCAGCCCGGGACAGAGGAATTCACCCCTCCACTTT. Its protein is CASSPGQRNSPLHF.

This chain uses TRBV12-5 with TRBJ2-6, with D hard to call. CDR1 LGHNT and CDR2 FRNRAP come from the germline V gene. This CDR3 is 14 amino acids long. Trimming took off 1 base at V and 1 base at J, with 2 bases between the two ends. The CDR3 sequence is CASGLGSGANVLTF. CDR3 coding DNA: TGTGCTAGTGGTTTGGGTTCTGGGGCCAACGTCCTGACTTTC.

In this sample, this clonotype turned up many times. The chain combines TRBV5-4 with TRBJ2-3, with D possibly TRBD2 on 5 matching bases. V was shortened by 1 base and J by 4 bases, with 7 bases between the two germline ends. Per the germline V gene, CDR1 is SGHNT and CDR2 is YYREEE (reference sequence). The CDR3 length is 13 residues. CDR3 in amino acids: CASSLRGPDTQYF. The DNA of the CDR3 is TGTGCCAGCAGCTTGCGCGGGCCAGATACGCAGTATTTT.

This clonotype appeared a few times. This rearrangement joins TRBV4-1 to TRBJ2-7; D call uncertain. The CDR3 runs 12 residues. Trimming pared 5 bases from V and 4 bases from J, leaving 9 bases between. CDR1 and CDR2 from the germline V gene are MGHRA and YSYEKL. The CDR3 region is CASSFDGYEQYF. The CDR3 DNA reads TGCGCCAGCAGCTTCGACGGTTACGAGCAGTACTTC.